Listed here are 23 T cell receptor beta chains from one sample, sequenced in a study of T cell responses to AZD1222 COVID-19 vaccine. Measured with immunoSEQ multiplex PCR; TCRdb has only the in-frame clones, and not every one. The sample lists 90,000 to 120,000 clones, 80% to 90% occurring once. Source: peripheral blood, taken on day 0 of AZD1222 vaccination. The receptors come from an adult in good health.

The genes are TRBV27 and TRBJ1-3; 7 bases line up with TRBD1. Germline values: CDR1 MNHEY, CDR2 SMNVEV (reference sequence). The V gene end was trimmed by 4 bases and the J gene end by 5 bases; junction bases not matched to a gene: 20. The length of the CDR3 is 19 residues. The CDR3 loop is CASSSKSLGTAHTRNTIYF. The CDR3, as DNA: TGTGCCAGCAGTTCCAAAAGCCTGGGGACAGCTCACACCAGAAACACCATATATTTT.

V usage is TRBV7-2 and J usage is TRBJ2-7; the match to TRBD1 covers 7 bases. Germline V gene sequence: CDR1 SGHTA, CDR2 FQGNSA. V was clipped by 0 bases and J by 0 bases; unmatched bases: 11. The CDR3 is 18 amino acids. CDR3: CASSLAQGGRISSYEQYF. In DNA, the CDR3 is TGTGCCAGCAGCTTAGCCCAAGGGGGCAGGATTAGCTCCTACGAGCAGTACTTC.

The chain carries TRBV28 and TRBJ2-7; TRBD2 matches at 9 bases. V shed 9 bases, J shed 3 bases, and the junction held 12 bases outside the gene matches. Germline CDR1 MDHEN, CDR2 SYDVKM. The CDR3 sequence is 15 residues long. Here the CDR3 DNA reads TGTGCCAGTATCTCTCCGGGACTAGCCCACTACGAGCAGTACTTC. Residues: CASISPGLAHYEQYF.

V and J are TRBV18 and TRBJ2-5; D possibly corresponds to TRBD1 (5 bases). CDR3 length: 14 amino acids. Germline V gene sequence: CDR1 KGHSH, CDR2 LQKENI. Trimming stripped 2 bases from V and 5 bases from J, with 12 bases between. The CDR3: CASSPFDSLETQYF. Written as DNA, the CDR3 is TGTGCCAGCTCACCATTTGACAGTCTGGAGACCCAGTACTTC.

J is TRBJ2-5 and V is TRBV7-9, with unresolved D. Per the germline V gene, CDR1 is SEHNR and CDR2 is FQNEAQ (reference sequence). The V end was cut by 5 bases, the J end by 3 bases, with 10 bases between. The CDR3 spans 13 residues. CDR3 nucleotide sequence: TGTGCCAGCAGCCCAAACAGTGAAGAGACCCAGTACTTC. It codes for CASSPNSEETQYF.

In regard to this clone: Additional DNA sequences in this sample encode the identical CDR3. The chain uses TRBV5-1 and TRBJ2-5, with TRBD1 matching 7 bases. The length of the CDR3 is 14 residues. Germline CDR1 and CDR2: SGHRS and YFSETQ. Losses at the gene ends were 4 bases for V and 5 bases for J; bases not matched to a gene: 8. CDR3 coding DNA: TGCGCCAGCAGCCCATGGACAGGCCCGGAGACCCAGTACTTC. This gives the protein CASSPWTGPETQYF.

The chain combines TRBV28 with TRBJ2-7; a weak D match, TRBD1 (5 bases). This CDR3 spans 14 amino acids. CDR1 MDHEN and CDR2 SYDVKM come from the germline V gene. V gave up 5 bases and J gave up 9 bases, with 20 bases separating them. The CDR3: CASSPVGAAFGQYF. The CDR3 DNA is TGTGCCAGCAGTCCCGTTGGGGCCGCCTTCGGGCAGTACTTC.

The chain carries TRBV7-9 and TRBJ1-1, with a possible D match to TRBD1 (5 bases). Germline V CDR1 and CDR2: SEHNR, FQNEAQ (reference sequence). This CDR3 is 14 amino acids long. V was cut by 4 bases and J by 2 bases, with 11 bases left in between. CDR3 sequence: CASSSATANTEAFF. The CDR3 DNA reads as TGTGCCAGCAGCTCAGCGACAGCAAACACTGAAGCTTTCTTT.

The chain couples TRBV7-2 to TRBJ1-1; 8 bases line up with TRBD1. This CDR3 is built from 13 residues. Trimming took 5 bases from V and 3 from J; bases not matched to a gene: 2. Germline CDR1 reads SGHTA; CDR2 reads FQGNSA. CDR3 sequence reads: CASSPQGDTEAFF. Here the CDR3 DNA reads TGTGCCAGCAGCCCACAGGGGGACACTGAAGCTTTCTTT.

The rearrangement joins TRBV5-5 to TRBJ1-1; maybe TRBD1 (6 bases). The CDR3 has 14 amino acids. The ends were cut back, 5 bases at V and 11 bases at J, with 22 bases in the middle. The germline V gene has CDR1 SGHKS and CDR2 YYEKEE (reference sequence). For the CDR3, the DNA is TGTGCCAGCAGATCCACCCCCGGGACAAAGGGTGCTTTCTTT. Translated: CASRSTPGTKGAFF.

This clone was observed once. The rearrangement uses TRBV7-8 and TRBJ2-7; TRBD2 matches at 8 bases. The CDR3 covers 15 residues. Germline assignment: CDR1 SGHVS and CDR2 FQNEAQ. V gave up 1 base and J gave up 1 base; unmatched junction bases: 3. CDR3: CASSLEAGVSYEQYF. In DNA, the CDR3 is TGTGCCAGCAGCTTAGAAGCGGGAGTATCCTACGAGCAGTACTTC. The variable domain in full, with the rest retrieved from reference TRBV7-8 and TRBJ2-7, is GAGVSQSPRYKVAKRGQDVALRCDPISGHVSLFWYQQALGQGPEFLTYFQNEAQLDKSGLPSDRFFAERPEGSVSTLKIQRTQQEDSAVYLCASSLEAGVSYEQYFGPGTRLTVT.

The rearrangement joins TRBV2 to TRBJ1-2; TRBD1 agrees at 7 bases. V lost 9 bases and J lost 8; bases outside the gene matches: 12. From germline, CDR1 is SNHLY and CDR2 FYNNEI. The CDR3 has 13 residues. The CDR3 DNA is TGTGCCAGTCAGGGAGGCGACAGGGCGGGCTACACCTTC. Protein: CASQGGDRAGYTF.

About this clone itself: In the same sample, other DNA sequences code for this CDR3. For the CDR3, the DNA is TGTGCCAGCAGTCAGGGGGATACGCAGTATTTT. It translates to CASSQGDTQYF. The rearrangement joins TRBV3-1 (or the pseudogene TRBV3-2) to TRBJ2-3, with D possibly TRBD1 on 6 matching bases. CDR3 size: 11 residues. The V gene lost 6 bases and the J gene lost 6 bases, with 7 bases spanning the gap. Germline V gives CDR1 LGHDT, CDR2 YNNKEL (reference sequence).

The chain joins TRBV5-6 to TRBJ2-5; 7 bases map to TRBD1. The CDR3 has 17 amino acids. CDR1 is SGHDT and CDR2 is YYEEEE in the germline V gene. V lost 2 bases, J lost 2 bases, and 12 bases stayed unmatched. CDR3 region: CASSFGDSLSLQETQYF. In DNA form, the CDR3 reads TGTGCCAGCAGCTTCGGGGACAGTTTATCCCTGCAAGAGACCCAGTACTTC.

This rearrangement joins TRBV18 to TRBJ2-2; 7 bases fit TRBD2. The CDR3 totals 14 residues. Per germline, CDR1 KGHSH and CDR2 LQKENI. The V and J ends lost 5 bases and 1 base, in that order; junction bases with no gene match: 1. The CDR3 sequence: CASSERGNTGELFF. The CDR3 region has the DNA TGTGCCAGCTCAGAGCGGGGGAACACCGGGGAGCTGTTTTTT.

This rearrangement joins TRBV14 to TRBJ2-1; 9 positions agree with TRBD2. With V trimmed by 3 bases and J by 2 bases, 5 bases remained unmatched. CDR3 length: 16 amino acids. The germline CDR1 and CDR2 sequences are SGHDN and FVKESK. The CDR3 loop is CASSHLSGSAYNEQFF. The CDR3 bases are TGTGCCAGCAGCCACCTTAGCGGGAGTGCCTACAATGAGCAGTTCTTC.

The chain has TRBV6-5 and TRBJ1-6, with D tentatively TRBD1 (6 bases). The V end lost 0 bases, the J end lost 7 bases, and 10 bases lay between the germline ends. This CDR3 region has 15 residues. Per germline, CDR1 MNHEY and CDR2 SVGAGI. The CDR3 reads CASSYSGQINSPLHF. CDR3 coding DNA: TGTGCCAGCAGTTACTCAGGACAGATAAATTCACCCCTCCACTTT.

This clone has just a few counts. The gene calls are TRBV7-9 and TRBJ2-7, with D possibly matching TRBD1 (6 bases). The CDR3 consists of 14 residues. Germline lookup yields CDR1 SEHNR and CDR2 FQNEAQ (reference sequence). The V and J ends lost 4 bases and 6 bases respectively, with 16 bases between them. The CDR3 loop is CASSSTSGAAEQYF. CDR3 sequence (DNA): TGTGCCAGCAGCTCCACCTCAGGGGCGGCCGAGCAGTACTTC.

The chain has TRBV5-1 and TRBJ2-3; 9 bases are a match to TRBD1. The CDR3 runs to 14 residues. CDR1 SGHRS and CDR2 YFSETQ come from the germline V gene. The V segment lost 8 bases and the J segment 3 bases; nucleotides outside the gene matches: 7. The CDR3 here is CASSGTGRTDTQYF. The CDR3 DNA reads TGCGCCAGTTCCGGGACAGGGAGGACAGATACGCAGTATTTT.

The V gene is TRBV11-3, the J gene TRBJ2-1; no firm D call. Trimming removed 0 bases from V and 4 bases from J, with 7 bases in between. This CDR3 comprises 14 residues. Germline assignment: CDR1 SGHNT and CDR2 YENEEA. CDR3 region: CASSLEDLYNEQFF. CDR3 in DNA: TGTGCCAGCAGCTTAGAGGATTTATACAATGAGCAGTTCTTC.

The chain carries TRBV7-2 and TRBJ1-2; 7 bases agree with TRBD1. CDR1 and CDR2 from the germline V gene are SGHTA and FQGNSA. CDR3 size: 14 residues. Germline trimming cut 5 bases from V and 2 bases from J; bases unmatched to any gene: 5. The CDR3 loop is CASSPGGTNYGYTF. The CDR3 bases are TGTGCCAGCAGCCCAGGGGGGACAAACTATGGCTACACCTTC.

This clone was detected a few times. The V call is TRBV19, the J call TRBJ1-2, with D hard to call. V lost 1 base and J 1 base, leaving 10 bases between the germline ends. The CDR3 loop spans 15 amino acids. From germline, CDR1 is LNHDA and CDR2 SQIVND (reference sequence). This CDR3 is CASSIVGQLNYGYTF. The CDR3 DNA reads as TGTGCCAGTAGTATAGTCGGCCAGCTTAACTATGGCTACACCTTC.

The V and J genes are TRBV6-5 and TRBJ1-6; D may be TRBD1 (6 bases). The V end was cut by 5 bases, the J end by 3 bases, with 11 bases between. The CDR3 length is 15 residues. Germline CDR1 is MNHEY and CDR2 is SVGAGI. The CDR3 region has the DNA TGTGCCAGCAGTACAGGACAGCTCTATAATTCACCCCTCCACTTT. This sequence encodes CASSTGQLYNSPLHF.